The 27 T cell receptor beta chains in this list originate from one sample, sequenced in a study of cytomegalovirus exposure and HLA in healthy donors. The PCR ran on 60 Vbeta and 13 Jbeta primers. This table comes from immunoSEQ multiplex PCR, and its TCRdb copy is limited to in-frame clones, with some not included. The sample has under 200,000 clones; approximately 62% are singletons. The specimen sequenced was PBMCs. The receptors here all came from a man aged 45-60 years in good health and CMV-seronegative.

The chain links TRBV19 to TRBJ1-1, with D possibly TRBD1 on 6 matching bases. Germline CDR1 reads LNHDA; CDR2 reads SQIVND (reference sequence). The CDR3 sequence is 18 residues long. V lost 3 bases to trimming and J lost 1 base, with 21 bases between them. CDR3 sequence: CASSIGLTGQSGNTEAFF. The CDR3 nucleotides are TGTGCCAGTAGTATTGGTCTGACAGGCCAGTCGGGGAACACTGAAGCTTTCTTT.

The chain carries TRBV5-1 and TRBJ2-5; D call uncertain. The V gene lost 5 bases and the J gene lost 0 bases, with 11 bases spanning the gap. Germline CDR1 SGHRS, CDR2 YFSETQ. The CDR3 extends over 14 amino acids. CDR3 in amino acids: CASSGQSYQETQYF. CDR3 coding DNA: TGCGCCAGCAGTGGCCAATCGTACCAAGAGACCCAGTACTTC.

Turning to this clone: Other DNA sequences within the sample encode an identical CDR3. The V gene is TRBV7-9, the J gene TRBJ2-7; 7 bases fit TRBD2. The CDR3 covers 13 residues. Germline CDR1 and CDR2: SEHNR and FQNEAQ (reference sequence). V trimming: 3 bases; J trimming: 3 bases; junction bases outside the gene matches: 2. This CDR3 reads CASSFSGGYEQYF. DNA for the CDR3: TGTGCCAGCAGCTTCTCGGGGGGCTACGAGCAGTACTTC.

The chain has TRBV7-9 and TRBJ1-4; 9 nucleotides agree with TRBD1. Trimming removed 1 base from V and 8 bases from J; junction bases left unmatched: 5. The germline CDR1 and CDR2 sequences are SEHNR and FQNEAQ (reference sequence). This CDR3 comprises 15 residues. CDR3 amino acids: CASSLEGQGGEKLFF. The CDR3, as DNA: TGTGCCAGCAGCTTAGAGGGACAGGGTGGGGAAAAACTGTTTTTT. The full variable domain, with the rest looked up from reference TRBV7-9 and TRBJ1-4, is DTGVSQNPRHKITKRGQNVTFRCDPISEHNRLYWYRQTLGQGPEFLTYFQNEAQLEKSRLLSDRFSAERPKGSFSTLEIQRTEQGDSAMYLCASSLEGQGGEKLFFGSGTQLSVL.

The rearrangement uses TRBV2 and TRBJ2-7; 7 bases agree with TRBD1. Trimming removed 6 bases from V and 3 bases from J; junction bases left unmatched: 8. CDR1 is SNHLY, CDR2 FYNNEI, per germline. The CDR3 is 14 amino acids. Here the CDR3 DNA reads TGTGCCAGCAGCGACCGAGACAGGGTCTACGAGCAGTACTTC. This encodes CASSDRDRVYEQYF.

This clone was detected only a few times. CDR3 DNA sequence: TGTGCCATCAGTGAGGGGGCAGGGATTGTGCAGTACTTC. Amino acid sequence: CAISEGAGIVQYF. V gene TRBV10-3 combines with J gene TRBJ2-7, with D perhaps matching TRBD1 (5 bases). Germline V lookup: CDR1 ENHRY, CDR2 SYGVKD. This CDR3 has 13 residues. Trimming shortened V by 2 bases and J by 9 bases, and 14 bases separated the two germline ends.

This clone was seen only a few times. The V call is TRBV6-1, the J call TRBJ2-2, with 8 positions matching TRBD1. The CDR3 loop spans 15 amino acids. V trimming: 5 bases; J trimming: 3 bases; junction bases outside the gene matches: 5. Germline values: CDR1 MNHNS, CDR2 SASEGT. The DNA of the CDR3 is TGTGCCAGCAGTACTACAGGGGGACACACCGGGGAGCTGTTTTTT. It translates to CASSTTGGHTGELFF.

The rearrangement joins TRBV4-3 to TRBJ2-7; 7 bases line up with TRBD1. CDR3 length: 14 residues. Germline trimming cut 0 bases from V and 9 bases from J; bases unmatched to any gene: 8. CDR1 is LGHNA, CDR2 YSLEER, per germline. CDR3 amino acids: CASSQDRQGRVQYF. DNA of the CDR3: TGCGCCAGCAGCCAAGATCGACAGGGAAGGGTGCAGTACTTC.

This clone occurred a few times. In DNA, the CDR3 is TGTGCCAGCTCACGGGACAGGGTGGGAGTGAACACTGAAGCTTTCTTT. Amino acids: CASSRDRVGVNTEAFF. The chain joins TRBV18 to TRBJ1-1, with 9 bases aligning to TRBD1. Germline CDR1 reads KGHSH; CDR2 reads LQKENI. The CDR3 sequence is 16 residues long. V dropped 4 bases and J dropped 0; count of bases not matched to a gene: 6.

J is TRBJ2-7 and V is TRBV9, with 7 nucleotides matching TRBD1. CDR1 SGDLS and CDR2 YYNGEE come from the germline V gene. After removal of 4 bases from V and 5 bases from J, the junction contained 9 bases not matched to a gene. The CDR3 spans 14 residues. In DNA, the CDR3 is TGTGCCAGCAGCTTGTCGACAGGGCGCCACGAGCAGTACTTC. Its protein product is CASSLSTGRHEQYF.

This sequence joins TRBV9 and TRBJ2-5; maybe TRBD1 (6 bases). V lost 2 bases to trimming and J lost 1 base, with 12 bases between them. The CDR3 has 15 residues. Germline V gene sequence: CDR1 SGDLS, CDR2 YYNGEE. CDR3 sequence reads: CASSVATGIQETQYF. The DNA for the CDR3 is TGTGCCAGCAGCGTGGCCACAGGGATCCAAGAGACCCAGTACTTC.

The chain recombines TRBV5-1 with TRBJ2-5; 7 nucleotides agree with TRBD2. V trimming: 0 bases; J trimming: 5 bases; junction bases outside the gene matches: 4. Germline V gene data show CDR1 as SGHRS and CDR2 as YFSETQ. CDR3 length: 14 residues. This chain's CDR3 is CASSLVASGETQYF. The CDR3 DNA reads TGCGCCAGCAGCTTGGTAGCTAGCGGCGAGACCCAGTACTTC.

The rearrangement joins TRBV2 to TRBJ1-4, with D uncertain. V dropped 6 bases and J dropped 0 bases, with 8 bases sitting between them. CDR1 SNHLY and CDR2 FYNNEI come from the germline V gene. There are 14 residues in the CDR3. As DNA, the CDR3 is TGTGCCAGCAGGTACATCGCAACTAATGAAAAACTGTTTTTT. This codes for CASRYIATNEKLFF.

This clone was found a few times. V gene TRBV29-1 combines with J gene TRBJ1-2; 12 nucleotides align to TRBD1. There are 14 residues in the CDR3. CDR1 and CDR2 from the germline V gene are SQVTM and ANQGSEA. Trimming at V came to 7 bases and at J to 4 bases, leaving 7 bases not matched to a gene. CDR3 region: CSATGQGAVYGYTF. The CDR3 region has the DNA TGCAGCGCCACGGGACAGGGGGCGGTCTATGGCTACACCTTC. Using reference TRBV29-1 and TRBJ1-2 for the parts outside the CDR3, the full variable domain is SAVISQKPSRDICQRGTSLTIQCQVDSQVTMMFWYRQQPGQSLTLIATANQGSEATYESGFVIDKFPISRPNLTFSTLTVSNMSPEDSSIYLCSATGQGAVYGYTFGSGTRLTVV.

The V and J genes are TRBV2 and TRBJ2-3; a possible D gene is TRBD1 (6 bases). The V and J ends lost 4 bases and 0 bases respectively, with 14 bases between them. The CDR3 loop spans 16 amino acids. Germline V gene data show CDR1 as SNHLY and CDR2 as FYNNEI. The CDR3 protein is CASSGGPGVSTDTQYF. The CDR3 DNA reads TGTGCCAGCAGTGGGGGGCCCGGGGTTAGCACAGATACGCAGTATTTT. The whole variable domain, remainder taken from reference TRBV2 and TRBJ2-3, is EPEVTQTPSHQVTQMGQEVILRCVPISNHLYFYWYRQILGQKVEFLVSFYNNEISEKSEIFDDQFSVERPDGSNFTLKIRSTKLEDSAMYFCASSGGPGVSTDTQYFGPGTRLTVL.

In the case of this clone: At the DNA level, this CDR3 is encoded by other sequences in the same sample as well. The CDR3 loop reads CASSGGPYGYTF. The CDR3 region has the DNA TGTGCCAGTTCTGGAGGGCCCTATGGCTACACCTTC. The chain links TRBV19 to TRBJ1-2; unclear D gene. From germline, CDR1 is LNHDA and CDR2 SQIVND (reference sequence). The CDR3 covers 12 residues. Between the trimmed V and J ends, which lost 8 bases and 4 bases, there was a span of 11 bases.

This clone was seen just once. V usage is TRBV5-6 and J usage is TRBJ1-2; 10 bases map to TRBD1. V dropped 4 bases and J dropped 5; count of bases not matched to a gene: 11. CDR1 and CDR2 from the germline V gene are SGHDT and YYEEEE. This CDR3 is 16 amino acids long. The CDR3 protein is CASSPLGQGGNYGYTF. For the CDR3, the DNA is TGTGCCAGCAGCCCATTAGGACAGGGGGGAAATTATGGCTACACCTTC.

This clone was observed a few times. The chain links TRBV4-1 to TRBJ2-1, with TRBD1 matching 8 bases. Germline CDR1 MGHRA, CDR2 YSYEKL. CDR3 size: 15 residues. V trimming: 3 bases; J trimming: 7 bases; junction bases outside the gene matches: 8. CDR3 in amino acids: CASSQPRGLRNEQFF. The CDR3 nucleotides are TGCGCCAGCAGCCAGCCCAGGGGGCTACGGAATGAGCAGTTCTTC.

This sequence joins TRBV6-5 and TRBJ1-2, with 7 bases identical to TRBD1. The J segment lost 6 bases and the V segment lost 1 base, leaving 8 bases of the junction unmatched. From germline, CDR1 is MNHEY and CDR2 SVGAGI. The CDR3 consists of 15 residues. The CDR3 protein is CASSYFRGARDGYTF. The CDR3 nucleotides are TGTGCCAGCAGTTACTTCAGGGGGGCCCGGGATGGCTACACCTTC.

This chain connects TRBV7-2 to TRBJ2-2, with 7 nucleotides matching TRBD2. V trimming: 5 bases; J trimming: 7 bases; junction bases outside the gene matches: 10. CDR1 is SGHTA and CDR2 is FQGNSA in the germline V gene. The CDR3 sequence is 15 residues long. The CDR3 protein is CASSPLIRGGGELFF. The DNA for the CDR3 is TGTGCCAGCAGCCCCCTGATCCGCGGGGGCGGGGAGCTGTTTTTT.

This clone was recorded once. The rearrangement uses TRBV29-1 and TRBJ1-2, with D possibly being TRBD1 (6 bases). The V gene lost 6 bases and the J gene lost 9 bases, with 14 bases spanning the gap. The CDR3 runs 11 residues. Germline assignment: CDR1 SQVTM and CDR2 ANQGSEA. The CDR3: CSVASGVSYTF. Written as DNA, the CDR3 is TGCAGCGTGGCTTCAGGGGTTAGCTACACCTTC.

This chain joins TRBV7-9 and TRBJ1-5, with 9 nucleotides matching TRBD1. Unmatched junction bases numbered 8, after V lost 5 bases and J lost 6 bases. From germline, CDR1 is SEHNR and CDR2 FQNEAQ (reference sequence). The CDR3 sequence is 15 residues long. The CDR3 here is CASSDGTGRGQPQHF. The CDR3 nucleotides read TGTGCCAGCAGCGATGGGACAGGGAGAGGTCAGCCCCAGCATTTT.

The gene calls are TRBV9 and TRBJ1-2, with 7 bases that match TRBD1. CDR3 length: 13 residues. CDR1 SGDLS and CDR2 YYNGEE come from the germline V gene. V gave up 2 bases and J gave up 6 bases; unmatched junction bases: 4. The CDR3 sequence: CASSVGQGDGYTF. The CDR3 DNA reads TGTGCCAGCAGCGTTGGGCAGGGGGATGGCTACACCTTC. Supplemented by reference TRBV9 and TRBJ1-2, the full variable domain reads DSGVTQTPKHLITATGQRVTLRCSPRSGDLSVYWYQQSLDQGLQFLIQYYNGEERAKGNILERFSAQQFPDLHSELNLSSLELGDSALYFCASSVGQGDGYTFGSGTRLTVV.

This chain links TRBV28 with TRBJ1-1; 11 bases align to TRBD1. V shed 3 bases and J 7 bases; nucleotides not matched to a gene: 7. The CDR3 length is 15 residues. Germline loops: CDR1 MDHEN, CDR2 SYDVKM. In DNA form, the CDR3 reads TGTGCCAGCAGTTTGCCGGACAGGGGGCGTGGTGAAGCTTTCTTT. It encodes CASSLPDRGRGEAFF.

The rearrangement links TRBV9 to TRBJ1-2; 7 positions match TRBD1. After removal of 3 bases from V and 4 bases from J, the junction contained 6 bases not matched to a gene. Per germline, CDR1 SGDLS and CDR2 YYNGEE. CDR3 size: 14 residues. This CDR3 reads CASSASGTAYGYTF. The CDR3, as DNA: TGTGCCAGCAGCGCCTCCGGGACAGCCTATGGCTACACCTTC.

The chain uses TRBV4-1 and TRBJ2-7, with TRBD1 matching 7 bases. The CDR3 is 16 amino acids. Germline values: CDR1 MGHRA, CDR2 YSYEKL. The V gene end was trimmed by 0 bases and the J gene end by 5 bases; junction bases not matched to a gene: 10. Here the CDR3 DNA reads TGCGCCAGCAGCCAAGATCCGGAGACAGGGCTCCACGAGCAGTACTTC. Translated: CASSQDPETGLHEQYF.

This sequence joins TRBV5-1 and TRBJ1-5; 7 positions agree with TRBD1. In germline, CDR1 is SGHRS, CDR2 YFSETQ. This CDR3 comprises 14 residues. Trimming took 0 bases from V and 5 from J; bases not matched to a gene: 2. The CDR3, as DNA: TGCGCCAGCAGCTTGGGGACAGGCCATCAGCCCCAGCATTTT. This encodes CASSLGTGHQPQHF.